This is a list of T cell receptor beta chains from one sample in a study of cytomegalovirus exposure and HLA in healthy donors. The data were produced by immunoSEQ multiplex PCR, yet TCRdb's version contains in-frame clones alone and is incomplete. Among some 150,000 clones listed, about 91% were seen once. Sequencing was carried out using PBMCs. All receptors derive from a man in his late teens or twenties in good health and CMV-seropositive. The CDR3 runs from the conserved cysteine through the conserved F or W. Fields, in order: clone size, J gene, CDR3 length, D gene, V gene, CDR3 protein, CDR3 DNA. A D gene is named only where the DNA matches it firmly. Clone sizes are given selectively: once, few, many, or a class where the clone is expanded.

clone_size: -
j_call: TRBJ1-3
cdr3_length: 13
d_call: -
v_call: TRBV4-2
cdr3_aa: CASSDTFGNTIYF
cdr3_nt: TGTGCCAGCAGTGACACCTTCGGAAACACCATATATTTT

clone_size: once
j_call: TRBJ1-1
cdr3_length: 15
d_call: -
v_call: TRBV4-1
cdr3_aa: CASSHLAFTGTEAFF
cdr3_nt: TGCGCCAGCAGCCATCTGGCCTTCACGGGCACTGAAGCTTTCTTT

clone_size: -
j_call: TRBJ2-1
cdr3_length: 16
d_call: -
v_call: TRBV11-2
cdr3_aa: CASSSSWESPYNEQFF
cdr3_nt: TGTGCCAGCAGCTCTAGTTGGGAGTCCCCCTACAATGAGCAGTTCTTC

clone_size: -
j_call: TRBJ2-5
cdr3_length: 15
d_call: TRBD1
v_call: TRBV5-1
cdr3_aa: CASSHRDSVKETQYF
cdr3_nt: TGCGCCAGCAGCCACCGGGACAGTGTAAAAGAGACCCAGTACTTC

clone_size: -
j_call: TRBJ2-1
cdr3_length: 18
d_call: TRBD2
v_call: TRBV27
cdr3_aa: CASSTILAGALSYNEQFF
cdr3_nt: TGTGCCAGCAGTACGATTCTAGCGGGGGCTCTCTCCTACAATGAGCAGTTCTTC

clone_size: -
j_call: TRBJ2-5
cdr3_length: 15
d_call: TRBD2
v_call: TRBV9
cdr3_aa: CASSATAGGLETQYF
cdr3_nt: TGTGCCAGCAGCGCCACAGCGGGAGGGTTAGAGACCCAGTACTTC

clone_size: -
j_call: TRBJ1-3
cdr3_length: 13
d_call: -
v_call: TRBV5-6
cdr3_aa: CASSLAGGNTIYF
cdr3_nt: TGTGCCAGCAGCTTGGCCGGGGGAAACACCATATATTTT

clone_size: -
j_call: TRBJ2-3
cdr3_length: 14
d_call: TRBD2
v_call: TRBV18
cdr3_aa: CASSPPGTRGTQYF
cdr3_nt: TGTGCCAGCTCGCCCCCCGGGACTAGGGGTACGCAGTATTTT

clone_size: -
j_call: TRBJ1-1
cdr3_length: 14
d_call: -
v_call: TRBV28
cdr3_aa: CASSLNERNTEAFF
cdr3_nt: TGTGCCAGCAGTTTAAACGAGAGGAACACTGAAGCTTTCTTT

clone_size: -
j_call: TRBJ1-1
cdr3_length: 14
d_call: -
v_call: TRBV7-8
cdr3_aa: CASSLFTGDTEAFF
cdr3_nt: TGTGCCAGCAGCCTATTCACCGGGGACACTGAAGCTTTCTTT

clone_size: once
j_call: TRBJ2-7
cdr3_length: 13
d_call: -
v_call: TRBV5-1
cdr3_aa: CASSPGSLGEQYF
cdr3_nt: TGCGCCAGCAGCCCGGGATCTCTAGGCGAGCAGTACTTC

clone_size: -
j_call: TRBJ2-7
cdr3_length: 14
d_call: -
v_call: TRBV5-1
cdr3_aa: CASSAGVNNYEQYF
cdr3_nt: TGCGCCAGCAGCGCCGGGGTAAACAACTACGAGCAGTACTTC

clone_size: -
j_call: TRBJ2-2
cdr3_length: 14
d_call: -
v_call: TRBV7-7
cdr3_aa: CASSRDKNTGELFF
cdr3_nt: TGTGCTAGCAGCCGGGACAAGAACACCGGGGAGCTGTTTTTT

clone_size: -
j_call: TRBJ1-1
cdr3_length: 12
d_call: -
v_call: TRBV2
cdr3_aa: CASSWEGYEAFF
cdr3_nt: TGTGCCAGCAGCTGGGAGGGGTATGAAGCTTTCTTT

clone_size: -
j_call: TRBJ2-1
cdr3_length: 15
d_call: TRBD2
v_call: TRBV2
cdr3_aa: CASSPTLTSGSPRVF
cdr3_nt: TGTGCCAGCAGTCCCACCTTGACTAGCGGTTCACCACGGGTCTTC

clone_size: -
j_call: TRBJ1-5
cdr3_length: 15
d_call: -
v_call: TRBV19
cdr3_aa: CASSDQGLSNQPQHF
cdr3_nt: TGTGCCAGTAGTGACCAGGGGCTGAGCAATCAGCCCCAGCATTTT

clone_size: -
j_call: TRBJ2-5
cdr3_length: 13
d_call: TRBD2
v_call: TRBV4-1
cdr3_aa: CASSQGLASYQYF
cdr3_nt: TGCGCCAGCAGCCAAGGACTAGCCAGTTACCAGTACTTC

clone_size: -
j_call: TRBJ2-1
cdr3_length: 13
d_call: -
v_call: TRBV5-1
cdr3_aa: CASSFGSGNEQFF
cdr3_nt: TGCGCCAGCAGCTTCGGTTCTGGCAATGAGCAGTTCTTC

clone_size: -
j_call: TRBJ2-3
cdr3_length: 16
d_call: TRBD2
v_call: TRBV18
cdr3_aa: CASSPNRAGASDTQYF
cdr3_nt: TGTGCCAGCTCACCAAATAGAGCGGGGGCGTCAGATACGCAGTATTTT

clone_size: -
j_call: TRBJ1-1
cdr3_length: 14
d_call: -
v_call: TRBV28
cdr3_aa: CASSLPSWNTEAFF
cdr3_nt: TGTGCCAGCAGTTTACCCTCCTGGAACACTGAAGCTTTCTTT

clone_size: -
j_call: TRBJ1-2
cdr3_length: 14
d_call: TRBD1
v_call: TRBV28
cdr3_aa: CASSPPGGRTGYTF
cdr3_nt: TGTGCCAGCAGTCCCCCAGGGGGCCGGACCGGCTACACCTTC

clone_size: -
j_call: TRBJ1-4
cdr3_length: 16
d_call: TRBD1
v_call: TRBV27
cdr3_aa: CASRRTGYATNEKLFF
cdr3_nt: TGTGCCAGCAGGAGGACAGGCTATGCAACTAATGAAAAACTGTTTTTT

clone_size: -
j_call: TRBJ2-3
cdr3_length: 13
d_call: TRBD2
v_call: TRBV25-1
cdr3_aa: CASILAGADTQYF
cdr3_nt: TGTGCCAGCATTTTAGCGGGAGCAGATACGCAGTATTTT

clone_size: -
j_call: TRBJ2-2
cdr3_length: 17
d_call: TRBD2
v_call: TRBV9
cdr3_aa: CASSVDPSGGVTGELFF
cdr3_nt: TGTGCCAGCAGCGTAGATCCTAGCGGGGGAGTCACCGGGGAGCTGTTTTTT

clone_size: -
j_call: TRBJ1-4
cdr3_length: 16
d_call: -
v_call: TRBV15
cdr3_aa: CATKRTVTAGNEKLFF
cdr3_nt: TGTGCCACCAAACGGACAGTAACGGCGGGTAATGAAAAACTGTTTTTT

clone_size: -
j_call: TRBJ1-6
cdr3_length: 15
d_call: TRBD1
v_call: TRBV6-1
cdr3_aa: CASSQQGAPNSPLHF
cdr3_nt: TGTGCCAGCAGCCAACAGGGGGCGCCTAATTCACCCCTCCACTTT

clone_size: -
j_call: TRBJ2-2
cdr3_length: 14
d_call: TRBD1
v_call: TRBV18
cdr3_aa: CASSRQGNTGELFF
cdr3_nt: TGTGCCAGCTCACGACAGGGTAACACCGGGGAGCTGTTTTTT

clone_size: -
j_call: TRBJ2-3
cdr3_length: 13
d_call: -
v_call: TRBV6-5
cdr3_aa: CASSGLPRGTQYF
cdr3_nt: TGTGCCAGCAGTGGCCTCCCAAGGGGTACGCAGTATTTT

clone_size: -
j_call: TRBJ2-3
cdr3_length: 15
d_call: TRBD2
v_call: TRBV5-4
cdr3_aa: CASRGPGGEADTQYF
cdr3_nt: TGTGCCAGCAGGGGACCGGGGGGTGAGGCAGATACGCAGTATTTT

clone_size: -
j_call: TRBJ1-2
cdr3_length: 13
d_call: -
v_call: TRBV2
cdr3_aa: CASKSGVNYGYTF
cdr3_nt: TGTGCCAGCAAATCAGGGGTTAACTATGGCTACACCTTC

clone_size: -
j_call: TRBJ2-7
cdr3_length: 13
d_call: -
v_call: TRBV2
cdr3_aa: CASSKGQTYEQYF
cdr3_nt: TGTGCCAGCAGTAAAGGGCAGACCTACGAGCAGTACTTC

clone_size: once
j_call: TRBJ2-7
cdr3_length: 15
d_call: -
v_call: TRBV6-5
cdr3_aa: CASSYSTRGRGEQYF
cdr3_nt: TGTGCCAGCAGTTACTCGACGCGGGGCCGGGGCGAGCAGTACTTC

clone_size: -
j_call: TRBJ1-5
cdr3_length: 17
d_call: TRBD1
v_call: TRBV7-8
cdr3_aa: CASSPYDREVGNQPQHF
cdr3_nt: TGTGCCAGCAGCCCCTACGACAGGGAGGTGGGTAATCAGCCCCAGCATTTT

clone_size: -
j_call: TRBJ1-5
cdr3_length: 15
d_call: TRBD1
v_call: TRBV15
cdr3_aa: CATRPGGQSNQPQHF
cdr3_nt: TGTGCCACCAGGCCAGGGGGCCAGAGCAATCAGCCCCAGCATTTT

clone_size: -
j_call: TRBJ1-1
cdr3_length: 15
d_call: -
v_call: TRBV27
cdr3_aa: CASSSSQGLMAEAFF
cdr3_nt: TGTGCCAGCAGTTCGTCACAGGGATTGATGGCTGAAGCTTTCTTT

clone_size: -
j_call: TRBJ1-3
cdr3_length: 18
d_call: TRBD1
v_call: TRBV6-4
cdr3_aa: CASIPGQGEKLSGNTIYF
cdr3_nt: TGTGCCAGTATTCCGGGACAGGGAGAGAAACTCTCTGGAAACACCATATATTTT

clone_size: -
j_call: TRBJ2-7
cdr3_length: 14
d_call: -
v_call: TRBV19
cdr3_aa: CASSRGGESYEQYF
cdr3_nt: TGTGCCAGTAGTAGGGGCGGTGAATCCTACGAGCAGTACTTC

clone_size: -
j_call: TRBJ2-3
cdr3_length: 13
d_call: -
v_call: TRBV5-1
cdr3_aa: CASNDAREDTQYF
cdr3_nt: TGCGCCAGCAATGACGCGCGGGAAGATACGCAGTATTTT

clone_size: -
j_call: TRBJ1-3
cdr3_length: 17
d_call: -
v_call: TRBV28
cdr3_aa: CASRTPRRGIPGNTIYF
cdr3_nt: TGTGCCAGCAGGACTCCCCGCCGGGGGATACCTGGAAACACCATATATTTT

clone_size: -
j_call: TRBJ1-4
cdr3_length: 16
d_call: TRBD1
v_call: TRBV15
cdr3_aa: CATSRETGVPNEKLFF
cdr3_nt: TGTGCCACCAGCAGGGAAACAGGGGTCCCTAATGAAAAACTGTTTTTT

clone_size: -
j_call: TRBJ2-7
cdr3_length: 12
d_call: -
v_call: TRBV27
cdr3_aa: CASSYPAYEQYF
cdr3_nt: TGTGCCAGCAGTTATCCTGCCTACGAGCAGTACTTC

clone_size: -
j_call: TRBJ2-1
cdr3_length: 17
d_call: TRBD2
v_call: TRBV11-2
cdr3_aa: CASSPTTSGGNYNEQFF
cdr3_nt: TGTGCCAGCAGCCCCACGACTAGCGGGGGCAACTACAATGAGCAGTTCTTC

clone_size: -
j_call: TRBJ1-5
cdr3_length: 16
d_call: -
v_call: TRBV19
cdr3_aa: CASSIVPSTGYQPQHF
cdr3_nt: TGTGCCAGTAGTATAGTCCCATCCACAGGGTATCAGCCCCAGCATTTT

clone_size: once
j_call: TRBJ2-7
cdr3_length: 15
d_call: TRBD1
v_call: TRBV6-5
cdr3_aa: CASRRLRTGAYEQYF
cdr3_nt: TGTGCCAGCAGGCGACTACGGACAGGGGCCTACGAGCAGTACTTC

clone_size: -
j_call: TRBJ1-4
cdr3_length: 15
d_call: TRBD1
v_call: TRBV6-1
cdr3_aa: CASSEETGEDEKLFF
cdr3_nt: TGTGCCAGCAGTGAAGAAACAGGGGAAGATGAAAAACTGTTTTTT

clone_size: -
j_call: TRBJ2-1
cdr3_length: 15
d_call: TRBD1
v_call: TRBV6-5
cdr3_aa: CASRTTRDSYNEQFF
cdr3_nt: TGTGCCAGCAGGACCACTAGGGACAGCTACAATGAGCAGTTCTTC

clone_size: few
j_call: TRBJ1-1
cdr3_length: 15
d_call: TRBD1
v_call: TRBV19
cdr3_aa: CASSSLTGGRTEAFF
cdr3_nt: TGTGCCAGTAGTTCCCTGACAGGGGGTCGCACTGAAGCTTTCTTT

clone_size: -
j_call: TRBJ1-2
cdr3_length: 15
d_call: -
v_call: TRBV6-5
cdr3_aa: CASSYSRGNSMRYTF
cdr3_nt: TGTGCCAGCAGTTACTCCCGGGGAAATTCTATGAGGTACACCTTC

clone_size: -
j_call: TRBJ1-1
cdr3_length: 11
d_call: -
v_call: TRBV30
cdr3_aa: CAWTTDFEAFF
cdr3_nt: TGTGCCTGGACTACAGATTTTGAAGCTTTCTTT

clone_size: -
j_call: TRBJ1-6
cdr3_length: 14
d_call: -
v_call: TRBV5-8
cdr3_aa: CASSFHSLNSPLHF
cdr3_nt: TGTGCCAGCAGCTTTCATAGCCTTAATTCACCCCTCCACTTT

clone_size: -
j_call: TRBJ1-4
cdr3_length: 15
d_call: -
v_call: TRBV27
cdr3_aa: CASSLSRIGDEKLFF
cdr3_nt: TGTGCCAGCAGTTTATCTAGAATAGGGGATGAAAAACTGTTTTTT

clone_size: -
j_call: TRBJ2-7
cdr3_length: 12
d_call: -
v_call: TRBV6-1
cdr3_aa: CASSEARFEQYF
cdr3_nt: TGTGCCAGCAGTGAAGCGCGCTTCGAGCAGTACTTC

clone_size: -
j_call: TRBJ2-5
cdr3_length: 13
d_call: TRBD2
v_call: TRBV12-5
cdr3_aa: CASGQAGVETQYF
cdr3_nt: TGTGCTAGTGGCCAAGCGGGAGTGGAGACCCAGTACTTC

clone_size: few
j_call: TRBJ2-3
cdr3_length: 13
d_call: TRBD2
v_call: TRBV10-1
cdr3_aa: CASSENSGDTQYF
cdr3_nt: TGCGCCAGCAGTGAGAATAGCGGGGATACGCAGTATTTT

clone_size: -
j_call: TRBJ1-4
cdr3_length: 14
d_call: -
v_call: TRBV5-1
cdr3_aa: CASNKWGGDEKLFF
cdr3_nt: TGCGCCAGCAACAAATGGGGCGGGGATGAAAAACTGTTTTTT